This T cell receptor beta chain is from a study of cytomegalovirus exposure and HLA in healthy donors. The PCR contained 60 Vbeta and 13 Jbeta primers. Measured with immunoSEQ multiplex PCR; TCRdb has only the in-frame clones, and not every one. The table lists 150,000 to 200,000 clones, 65% to 85% of them singletons. The CDR3 consists of 14 residues. From germline, CDR1 is MNHNY and CDR2 SVGAGI (reference sequence). V dropped 5 bases and J dropped 1; count of bases not matched to a gene: 4. This sequence was found in a woman aged 45 to 65 in good health and CMV-seropositive. The rearrangement joins TRBV6-6 to TRBJ1-2; 7 bases line up with TRBD1. The sample was PBMCs. CDR3 in amino acids: CASSRQGDNYGYTF. The CDR3 coding sequence is TGTGCCAGCAGTCGACAGGGTGATAACTATGGCTACACCTTC.